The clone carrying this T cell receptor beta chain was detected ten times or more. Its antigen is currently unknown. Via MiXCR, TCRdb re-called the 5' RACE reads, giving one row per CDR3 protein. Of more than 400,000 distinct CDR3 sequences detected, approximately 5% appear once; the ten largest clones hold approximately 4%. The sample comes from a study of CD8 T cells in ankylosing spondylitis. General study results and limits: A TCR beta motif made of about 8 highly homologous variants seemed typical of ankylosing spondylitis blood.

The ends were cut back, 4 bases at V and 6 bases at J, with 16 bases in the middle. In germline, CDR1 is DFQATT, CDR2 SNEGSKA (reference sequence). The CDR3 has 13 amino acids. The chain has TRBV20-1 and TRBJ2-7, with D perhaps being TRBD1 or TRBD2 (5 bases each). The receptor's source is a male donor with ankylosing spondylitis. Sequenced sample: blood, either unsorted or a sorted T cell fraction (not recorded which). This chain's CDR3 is CSATGHSGGEQYF. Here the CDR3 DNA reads TGCAGTGCTACGGGTCACAGTGGGGGCGAGCAGTACTTC.